A selection of T cell receptor beta chains follows, all from one sample in a study of T cell responses to AZD1222 COVID-19 vaccine. TCRdb's table, derived via immunoSEQ multiplex PCR, lists solely in-frame clones and lacks some. Here the sample spans 150,000 to 200,000 clones, over 90% being singletons. The specimen was peripheral blood, collected on day 0 of AZD1222 vaccination. The receptors derive from an adult in good health. Both conserved end residues are part of each CDR3. The order of the fields is clone size, V gene, J gene, D gene, CDR3 DNA, CDR3 protein. The D gene is left open where the match is weak. Expanded clones are given a class, and other clones once, few, many or no size at all.

NA	TRBV19	TRBJ2-7	TRBD1	TGTGCCAGTAGTATAACAGGGGGTGGCGAGCAGTACTTC	CASSITGGGEQYF
NA	TRBV7-8	TRBJ2-3	NA	TGTGCCAGCAGCTTAGGTGCCCGCACAGATACGCAGTATTTT	CASSLGARTDTQYF
NA	TRBV19	TRBJ2-2	NA	TGTGCCAGTAGTATAGGAGGGTACACCGGGGAGCTGTTTTTT	CASSIGGYTGELFF
NA	TRBV18	TRBJ1-3	NA	TGTGCCAGCTCACCTGGCCGGGGCTCTGGAAACACCATATATTTT	CASSPGRGSGNTIYF
NA	TRBV27	TRBJ2-1	NA	TGTGCCAGCAGTTTATTGAACGGGAATGAGCAGTTCTTC	CASSLLNGNEQFF
NA	TRBV25-1	TRBJ1-1	TRBD1	TGTGCCAGCAGCTGGACAGGCACTGAAGCTTTCTTT	CASSWTGTEAFF
NA	TRBV4-1	TRBJ1-5	NA	TGCGCCAGCAGCCAAGAAGGCTCCTATCAGCCCCAGCATTTT	CASSQEGSYQPQHF
NA	TRBV5-1	TRBJ1-1	NA	TGCGCCAGCAGATCGGAAGGATTGAACACTGAAGCTTTCTTT	CASRSEGLNTEAFF
NA	TRBV7-6	TRBJ2-2	NA	TGTGCCAGCAGCCAAAATCTCAACAGACACACCGGGGAGCTGTTTTTT	CASSQNLNRHTGELFF
NA	TRBV7-6	TRBJ1-1	TRBD1	TGTGCCAGCAGCCCCCGGACAGGACCTATGAACACTGAAGCTTTCTTT	CASSPRTGPMNTEAFF
once	TRBV14	TRBJ2-5	NA	TGTGCCAGCAGCCCCGCCAGAGAGACCCAGTACTTC	CASSPARETQYF
NA	TRBV15	TRBJ1-2	NA	TGTGCCACCAGCAGAGATTTGTCTCGGCCGGCCAGACGCTATGGCTACACCTTC	CATSRDLSRPARRYGYTF
NA	TRBV19	TRBJ1-1	NA	TGTGCCAGTAGTATAGGGACAGACCCTATGAACACTGAAGCTTTCTTT	CASSIGTDPMNTEAFF
NA	TRBV5-1	TRBJ2-2	NA	TGCGCCAGCAGCTGGGGGCGCGCCGGGGAGCTGTTTTTT	CASSWGRAGELFF
NA	TRBV7-6	TRBJ1-2	NA	TGTGCCAGCAGCTTTCAGATCGGGGTAATCGGACAGCCTTTCTACTATGGCTACACCTTC	CASSFQIGVIGQPFYYGYTF
NA	TRBV4-1	TRBJ2-5	NA	TGCGCCAGCAGCCCGTACAAAGGCAGGAGGGAGACCCAGTACTTC	CASSPYKGRRETQYF
NA	TRBV29-1	TRBJ2-7	TRBD1	TGCAGCGTTGGGGGGACAGGGAAAGGTAGCGAGCAGTACTTC	CSVGGTGKGSEQYF
few	TRBV19	TRBJ2-2	NA	TGTGCCAGTCTTGTGGGGGCGCACACCGGGGAGCTGTTTTTT	CASLVGAHTGELFF
NA	TRBV7-9	TRBJ2-1	NA	TGTGCCAGCAGGAAACCAGAGTGGAATGAGCAGTTCTTC	CASRKPEWNEQFF
NA	TRBV5-3	TRBJ2-1	TRBD2	TGTGCCAGAAGCTCCTACCAGGCGGGGGGCCATGTTCACAATGAGCAGTTCTTC	CARSSYQAGGHVHNEQFF
once	TRBV19	TRBJ2-1	TRBD2	TGTGCCAGTAGTATTCTGCGGACTAGCGGGGGGTTAAATGAGCAGTTCTTC	CASSILRTSGGLNEQFF
NA	TRBV11-2	TRBJ1-6	NA	TGTGCCAGCAGCTTCAACAGGGTTAATTCACCCCTCCACTTT	CASSFNRVNSPLHF
NA	TRBV29-1	TRBJ2-2	TRBD1	TGCAGCGTTCTCGGACAGGGTCGGTCCGGGGAGCTGTTTTTT	CSVLGQGRSGELFF
once	TRBV6-5	TRBJ2-1	NA	TGTGCCAGCAGTTACTCGCACAGTCCCTCCTACAATGAGCAGTTCTTC	CASSYSHSPSYNEQFF
NA	TRBV19	TRBJ1-1	TRBD1	TGTGCCAGTAGCTCCATTGACAGGGTCCTAAACACTGAAGCTTTCTTT	CASSSIDRVLNTEAFF
NA	TRBV3-1/TRBV3-2	TRBJ1-2	TRBD1	TGTGCCAGCAGCACCCGGGACAGGGGATCGGATGGCTACACCTTC	CASSTRDRGSDGYTF
NA	TRBV6-5	TRBJ1-1	NA	TGTGCCAGCAGTTATAGCTCGGACACTGAAGCTTTCTTT	CASSYSSDTEAFF
NA	TRBV30	TRBJ1-1	TRBD1	TGTGCCTGGAGTATACAGGGGGACACTGAAGCTTTCTTT	CAWSIQGDTEAFF
NA	TRBV6-5	TRBJ2-7	TRBD1	TGTGCCAGCAGACGGGACAGGGGCTTCGGCGAGCAGTACTTC	CASRRDRGFGEQYF
NA	TRBV24-1	TRBJ1-5	NA	TGTGCCACCAGCGGAAGTTATAGCAATCAGCCCCAGCATTTT	CATSGSYSNQPQHF
few	TRBV9	TRBJ1-5	NA	TGTGCCAGCAGCGAAGGGGTGAGCAATCAGCCCCAGCATTTT	CASSEGVSNQPQHF
NA	TRBV11-2	TRBJ2-1	NA	TGTGCCAGCAGCTCGGCGACTAATGAGCAGTTCTTC	CASSSATNEQFF
NA	TRBV7-7	TRBJ2-3	NA	TGTGCCAGCAGCTTAGGGGGGAAGCGCACAGATACGCAGTATTTT	CASSLGGKRTDTQYF
NA	TRBV4-1	TRBJ2-1	NA	TGCGCCAGCAGCCAAGCTACGGGGTACAATGAGCAGTTCTTC	CASSQATGYNEQFF
NA	TRBV27	TRBJ1-3	NA	TGTGCCAGCAGTTCTCTGGGGGGGCTCTCTGGAAACACCATATATTTT	CASSSLGGLSGNTIYF
NA	TRBV10-2	TRBJ2-2	NA	TGCGCCAGCAGTGAGTCGGGCCTGGCGAACACCGGGGAGCTGTTTTTT	CASSESGLANTGELFF
NA	TRBV15	TRBJ1-1	NA	TGTGCCACCAGGCCAACAGTGAACACTGAAGCTTTCTTT	CATRPTVNTEAFF
NA	TRBV5-1	TRBJ2-6	NA	TGCGCCAGCAGCCCCATGGATGGGGCCAACGTCCTGACTTTC	CASSPMDGANVLTF
NA	TRBV5-1	TRBJ1-1	NA	TGCGCCAGCAGCCGGGGGGCCGAGGACACTGAAGCTTTCTTT	CASSRGAEDTEAFF
NA	TRBV5-1	TRBJ2-2	TRBD1	TGCGCCAGCATTCCCTTCTACGGGACAGATTTTGCGAACACCGGGGAGCTGTTTTTT	CASIPFYGTDFANTGELFF
NA	TRBV18	TRBJ1-6	TRBD1	TGTGCCAGCTCACCTAGTGAAGGGGGCAGTTCACCCCTCCACTTT	CASSPSEGGSSPLHF
NA	TRBV18	TRBJ1-1	NA	TGTGCCAGCTCCCCGGGACACCCGATCACTGAAGCTTTCTTT	CASSPGHPITEAFF
NA	TRBV2	TRBJ2-1	NA	TGTGCCAGCAGAGGGGGAGAATACAATGAGCAGTTCTTC	CASRGGEYNEQFF
NA	TRBV12-5	TRBJ1-6	NA	TGTGCTAGTGCACAGGGTAATTCACCCCTCCACTTT	CASAQGNSPLHF
NA	TRBV11-2	TRBJ1-1	NA	TGTGCCGGCGGACAGCTGAACACTGAAGCTTTCTTT	CAGGQLNTEAFF
few	TRBV5-6	TRBJ2-6	NA	TGTGCCAGCAGCTTGTGGCTTGGCACCAACTCTGGGGCCAACGTCCTGACTTTC	CASSLWLGTNSGANVLTF
once	TRBV5-4	TRBJ2-1	TRBD1	TGTGCCAGCAGTCTGAGGACAGGGGGAACGGATGAGCAGTTCTTC	CASSLRTGGTDEQFF
NA	TRBV19	TRBJ1-5	TRBD1	TGTGCCAGTACTGGACAGGGTCTGGTTCAGCCCCAGCATTTT	CASTGQGLVQPQHF
few	TRBV6-5	TRBJ1-5	NA	TGTGCCAGCAGTCAAACAGGAGACAATAATCAGCCCCAGCATTTT	CASSQTGDNNQPQHF
few	TRBV7-9	TRBJ1-5	NA	TGTGCCAGCAGCTTAGAGAATCAGCCCCAGCATTTT	CASSLENQPQHF
NA	TRBV5-1	TRBJ1-4	NA	TGCGCCAGCAGCTATGATGCAACTAATGAAAAACTGTTTTTT	CASSYDATNEKLFF
NA	TRBV25-1	TRBJ2-7	TRBD2	TGTGCCAGCCAGGATAGCGGGCCAAGACGAGGCTACGAGCAGTACTTC	CASQDSGPRRGYEQYF
NA	TRBV7-9	TRBJ2-5	NA	TGTGCCAGCAGCTTAGTAGGGGAGACCCAGTACTTC	CASSLVGETQYF